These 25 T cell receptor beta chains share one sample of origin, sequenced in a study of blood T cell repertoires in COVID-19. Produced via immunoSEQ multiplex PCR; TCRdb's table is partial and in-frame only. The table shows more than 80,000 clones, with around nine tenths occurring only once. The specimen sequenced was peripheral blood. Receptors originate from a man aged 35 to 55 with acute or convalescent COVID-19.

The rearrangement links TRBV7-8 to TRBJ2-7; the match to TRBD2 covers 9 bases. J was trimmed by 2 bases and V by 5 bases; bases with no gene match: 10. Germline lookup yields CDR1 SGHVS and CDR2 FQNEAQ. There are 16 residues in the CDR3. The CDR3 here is CASSPIVAGGTYEQYF. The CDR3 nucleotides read TGTGCCAGCAGCCCCATAGTTGCGGGAGGGACCTACGAGCAGTACTTC.

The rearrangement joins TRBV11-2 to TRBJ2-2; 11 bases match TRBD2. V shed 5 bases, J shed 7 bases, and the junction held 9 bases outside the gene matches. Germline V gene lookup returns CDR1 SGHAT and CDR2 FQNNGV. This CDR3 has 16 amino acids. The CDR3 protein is CASSPKLAGEIGELFF. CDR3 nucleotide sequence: TGTGCCAGCAGCCCTAAACTAGCGGGAGAAATCGGGGAGCTGTTTTTT.

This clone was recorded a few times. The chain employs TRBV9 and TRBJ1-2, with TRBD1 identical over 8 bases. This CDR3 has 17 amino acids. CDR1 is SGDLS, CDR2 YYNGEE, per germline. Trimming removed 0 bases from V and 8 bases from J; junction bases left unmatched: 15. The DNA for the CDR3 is TGTGCCAGCAGCGTAGCGAATCGAATGGACAGGGATGGCGGCTACACCTTC. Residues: CASSVANRMDRDGGYTF.

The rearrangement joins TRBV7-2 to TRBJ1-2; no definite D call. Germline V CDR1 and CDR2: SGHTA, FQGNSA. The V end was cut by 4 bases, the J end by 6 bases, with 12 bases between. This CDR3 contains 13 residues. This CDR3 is CASSWVRQDGYTF. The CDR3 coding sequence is TGTGCCAGCAGCTGGGTTAGGCAGGATGGCTACACCTTC. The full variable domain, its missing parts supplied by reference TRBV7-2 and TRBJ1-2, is GAGVSQSPSNKVTEKGKDVELRCDPISGHTALYWYRQSLGQGLEFLIYFQGNSAPDKSGLPSDRFSAERTGGSVSTLTIQRTQQEDSAVYLCASSWVRQDGYTFGSGTRLTVV.

In nucleotides, the CDR3 is TGTGCCTGGAGGGCAACTAGCGGGAGCGACGGGGAGCTGTTTTTT. This translates into CAWRATSGSDGELFF. J is TRBJ2-2 and V is TRBV30; 11 bases line up with TRBD2. J gave up 7 bases and V 3 bases, and 7 bases lay outside the gene matches. The germline V gene encodes CDR1 GTSNPN and CDR2 SVGIG (reference sequence). This CDR3 has 15 residues.

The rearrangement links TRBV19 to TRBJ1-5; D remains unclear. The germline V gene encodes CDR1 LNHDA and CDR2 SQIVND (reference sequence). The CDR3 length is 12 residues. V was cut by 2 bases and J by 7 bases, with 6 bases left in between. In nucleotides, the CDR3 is TGTGCCAGTAGTATATTACAGCAGCCCCAGCATTTT. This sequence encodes CASSILQQPQHF.

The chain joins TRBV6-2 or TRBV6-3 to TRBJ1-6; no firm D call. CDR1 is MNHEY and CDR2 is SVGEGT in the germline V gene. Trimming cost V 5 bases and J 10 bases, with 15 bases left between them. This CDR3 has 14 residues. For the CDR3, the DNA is TGTGCCAGCAGTGGTGCCGGTGGAGGCTCACCCCTCCACTTT. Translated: CASSGAGGGSPLHF.

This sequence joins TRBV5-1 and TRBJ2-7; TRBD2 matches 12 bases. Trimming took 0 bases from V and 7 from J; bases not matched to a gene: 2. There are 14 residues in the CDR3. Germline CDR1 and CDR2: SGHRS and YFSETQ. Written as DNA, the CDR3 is TGCGCCAGCAGCTTGGGACTAGCGGGAGATGAGCAGTACTTC. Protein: CASSLGLAGDEQYF. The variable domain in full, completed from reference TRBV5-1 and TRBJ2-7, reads KAGVTQTPRYLIKTRGQQVTLSCSPISGHRSVSWYQQTPGQGLQFLFEYFSETQRNKGNFPGRFSGRQFSNSRSEMNVSTLELGDSALYLCASSLGLAGDEQYFGPGTRLTVT.

The CDR3 DNA reads as TGCGCCAGCAGCAGGGACTTCCAAGAGACCCAGTACTTC. Translated, it gives CASSRDFQETQYF. The chain combines TRBV10-1 with TRBJ2-5; tentative D call: TRBD2 (6 bases). This CDR3 comprises 13 residues. CDR1 and CDR2 (germline): WNHNN, SYGVQD (reference sequence). V shed 6 bases and J shed 1 base, with 9 bases lying between them.

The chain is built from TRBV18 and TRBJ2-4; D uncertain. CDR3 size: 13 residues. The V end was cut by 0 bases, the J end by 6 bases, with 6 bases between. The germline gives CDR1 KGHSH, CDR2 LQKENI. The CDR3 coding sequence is TGTGCCAGCTCACCACCGGCAGGAAACATTCAGTACTTC. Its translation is CASSPPAGNIQYF. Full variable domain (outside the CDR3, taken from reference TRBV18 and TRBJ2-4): NAGVMQNPRHLVRRRGQEARLRCSPMKGHSHVYWYRQLPEEGLKFMVYLQKENIIDESGMPKERFSAEFPKEGPSILRIQQVVRGDSAAYFCASSPPAGNIQYFGAGTRLSVL.

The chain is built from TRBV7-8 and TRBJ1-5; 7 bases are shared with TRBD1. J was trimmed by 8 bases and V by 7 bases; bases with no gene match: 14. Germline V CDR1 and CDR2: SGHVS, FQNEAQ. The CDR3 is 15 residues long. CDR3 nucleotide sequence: TGTGCCAGCACCCCAGGGGGGCAACCCAGCGAGCCCCAGCATTTT. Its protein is CASTPGGQPSEPQHF.

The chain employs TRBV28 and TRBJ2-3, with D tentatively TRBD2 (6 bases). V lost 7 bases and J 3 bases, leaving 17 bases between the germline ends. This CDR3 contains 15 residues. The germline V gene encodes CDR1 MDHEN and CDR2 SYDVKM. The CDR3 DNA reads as TGTGCCAGCACCATAGACGGGGCGGGGACAGATACGCAGTATTTT. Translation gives CASTIDGAGTDTQYF.

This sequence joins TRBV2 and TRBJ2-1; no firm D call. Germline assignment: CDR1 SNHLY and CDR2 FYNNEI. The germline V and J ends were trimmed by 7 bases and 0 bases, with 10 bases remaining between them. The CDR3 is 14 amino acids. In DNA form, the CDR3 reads TGTGCCAGCAAACAGCTTGACTCCTACAATGAGCAGTTCTTC. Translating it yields CASKQLDSYNEQFF.

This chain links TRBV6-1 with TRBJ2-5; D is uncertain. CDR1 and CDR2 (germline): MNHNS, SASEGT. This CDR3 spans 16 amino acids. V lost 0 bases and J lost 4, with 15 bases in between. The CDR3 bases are TGTGCCAGCAGTGAAGCGTTAGCCCAGCTCGGAGAGACCCAGTACTTC. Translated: CASSEALAQLGETQYF.

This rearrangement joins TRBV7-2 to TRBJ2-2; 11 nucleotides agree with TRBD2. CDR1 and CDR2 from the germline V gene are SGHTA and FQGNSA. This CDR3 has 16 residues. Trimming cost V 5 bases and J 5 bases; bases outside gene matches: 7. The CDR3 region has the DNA TGTGCCAGCAGCCAAACTAGCGGGAGACGAACCGGGGAGCTGTTTTTT. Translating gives CASSQTSGRRTGELFF.

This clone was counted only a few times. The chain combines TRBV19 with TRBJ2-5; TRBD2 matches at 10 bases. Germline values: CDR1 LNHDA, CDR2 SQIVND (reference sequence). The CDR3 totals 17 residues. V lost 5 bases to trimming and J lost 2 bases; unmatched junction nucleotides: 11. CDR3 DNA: TGTGCCAGTAGTGCAGCGGGAGGGCGGCGAGGACAAGAGACCCAGTACTTC. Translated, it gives CASSAAGGRRGQETQYF.

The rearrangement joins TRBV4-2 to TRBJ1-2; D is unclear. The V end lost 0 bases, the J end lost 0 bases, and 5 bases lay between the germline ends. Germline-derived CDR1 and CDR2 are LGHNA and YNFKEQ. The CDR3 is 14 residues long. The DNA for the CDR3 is TGTGCCAGCAGCCAAGAGGCCGCTAACTATGGCTACACCTTC. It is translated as CASSQEAANYGYTF.

This CDR3 reads CASSLETGGYEQYF. In DNA, the CDR3 is TGCGCCAGCAGCTTGGAGACAGGGGGCTACGAGCAGTACTTC. The chain combines TRBV5-1 with TRBJ2-7; TRBD1 matches 9 bases. The ends lost 0 bases at V and 3 bases at J; junction bases unmatched: 1. CDR1 is SGHRS, CDR2 YFSETQ, per germline. This CDR3 has 14 residues.

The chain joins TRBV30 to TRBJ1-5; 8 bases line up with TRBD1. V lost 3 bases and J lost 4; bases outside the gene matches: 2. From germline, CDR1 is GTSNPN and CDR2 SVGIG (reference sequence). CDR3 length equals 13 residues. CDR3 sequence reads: CAWRDRANQPQHF. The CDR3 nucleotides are TGTGCCTGGAGGGACAGGGCAAATCAGCCCCAGCATTTT.

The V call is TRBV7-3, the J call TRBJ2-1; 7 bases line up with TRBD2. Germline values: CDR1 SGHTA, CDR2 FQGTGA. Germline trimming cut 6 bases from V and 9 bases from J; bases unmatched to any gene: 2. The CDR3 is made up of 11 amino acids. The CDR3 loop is CASRGGGEQFF. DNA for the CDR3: TGTGCCAGCAGAGGCGGGGGTGAGCAGTTCTTC.

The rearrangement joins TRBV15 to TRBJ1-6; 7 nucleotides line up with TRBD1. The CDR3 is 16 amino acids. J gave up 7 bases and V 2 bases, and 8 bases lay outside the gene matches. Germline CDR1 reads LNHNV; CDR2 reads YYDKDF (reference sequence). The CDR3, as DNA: TGTGCCACCAGCAGACGCTATGGGACAGCAAATTCACCCCTCCACTTT. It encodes CATSRRYGTANSPLHF.

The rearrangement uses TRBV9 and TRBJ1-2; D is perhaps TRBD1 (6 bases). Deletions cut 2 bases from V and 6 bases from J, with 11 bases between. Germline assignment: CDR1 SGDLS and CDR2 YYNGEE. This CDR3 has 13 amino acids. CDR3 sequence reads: CASSVGQTDGYTF. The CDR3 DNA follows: TGTGCCAGCAGCGTCGGACAGACTGATGGCTACACCTTC.

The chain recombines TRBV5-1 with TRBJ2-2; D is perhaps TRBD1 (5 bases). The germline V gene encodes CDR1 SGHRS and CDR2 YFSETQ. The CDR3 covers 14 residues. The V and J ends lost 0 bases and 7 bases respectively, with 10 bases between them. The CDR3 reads CASSLEGVGGELFF. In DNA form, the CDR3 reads TGCGCCAGCAGCTTGGAAGGGGTTGGCGGGGAGCTGTTTTTT.

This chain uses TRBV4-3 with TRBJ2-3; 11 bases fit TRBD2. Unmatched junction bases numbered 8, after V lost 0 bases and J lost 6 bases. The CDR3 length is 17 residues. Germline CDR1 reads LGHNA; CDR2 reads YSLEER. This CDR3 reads CASSQEELAGGGDTQYF. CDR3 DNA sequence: TGCGCCAGCAGCCAAGAGGAGCTAGCGGGGGGTGGGGATACGCAGTATTTT.

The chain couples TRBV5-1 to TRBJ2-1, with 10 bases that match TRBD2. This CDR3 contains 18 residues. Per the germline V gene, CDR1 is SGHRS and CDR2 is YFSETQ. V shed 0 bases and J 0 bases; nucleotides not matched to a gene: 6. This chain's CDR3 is CASSLELAGVSSYNEQFF. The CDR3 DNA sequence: TGCGCCAGCAGCTTGGAGCTAGCGGGAGTTAGCTCCTACAATGAGCAGTTCTTC.